This T cell receptor (beta chain) was captured by sequencing in a study of radiation and T cells in renal cell carcinoma. Overall study results and limits: Top tumor clonotypes rose in blood 2 weeks post-radiation, then contracted.

Sample time point: blood 4 weeks post-SBRT, at nephrectomy. Regarding treatment: 15 Gy SBRT to primary tumor, nephrectomy 4 weeks later. Nephrectomy followed 15 Gy stereotactic body radiation by 4 weeks. Radiation-treated patients gave blood at baseline, week 2 and week 4. This renal cell carcinoma was of the clear cell type. Only in-frame clones appear in the TCRdb table, and some are missing; sequencing was by immunoSEQ multiplex PCR. The table records some 150,000 clones, around nine tenths of them present only once. Details on this clone: The antigen is undetermined.

This CDR3 is built from 13 residues. V lost 4 bases to trimming and J lost 7 bases, with 8 bases between them. CDR1 LGHNA and CDR2 YSLEER come from the germline V gene. This specimen consisted of blood, obtained from a patient whose treatment included radiotherapy and nephrectomy. The origin of this receptor is a woman between 45 and 65 years old with renal cell carcinoma. The J gene is TRBJ1-6, the V gene TRBV4-3; D uncertain. In DNA form, the CDR3 reads TGCGCCAGCAGCCGCCGGTGGAATTCACCCCTCCACTTT. Its translation: CASSRRWNSPLHF.